This passage covers 28 T cell receptor beta chains from one sample sequenced in a study of B cell selection in AIRE deficiency. The regulatory T cell sort gate was CD4+CD25hiCD127low/negative. Method: immunoSEQ multiplex PCR; TCRdb's copy keeps in-frame clones and lacks some. The sample carries some 25,000 clones, about 90% recorded once. Sequencing was done on a sample of CD4+CD25+ Tregs sorted from PBMCs. These receptors all come from a human donor in good health.

V usage is TRBV7-3 and J usage is TRBJ2-2; 7 nucleotides line up with TRBD1. The germline gives CDR1 SGHTA, CDR2 FQGTGA. The CDR3 has 15 amino acids. V gave up 5 bases and J gave up 4 bases; unmatched junction bases: 7. CDR3: CASSPDRDSTGELFF. The CDR3 nucleotides are TGTGCCAGCAGCCCTGACCGGGACAGCACCGGGGAGCTGTTTTTT.

DNA of the CDR3: TGTGCCAGCAGTTACTCGGGGACATCCACAGATACGCAGTATTTT. It yields the protein CASSYSGTSTDTQYF. The genes are TRBV6-5 and TRBJ2-3; tentative D call: TRBD1 (6 bases). Germline V gene data show CDR1 as MNHEY and CDR2 as SVGAGI. This CDR3 is built from 15 residues. Trimming removed 0 bases from V and 2 bases from J, with 9 bases in between.

J is TRBJ2-2 and V is TRBV14; D possibly uses TRBD1 or TRBD2 (7 bases each). V lost 4 bases to trimming and J lost 2 bases, with 14 bases between them. This CDR3 has 16 amino acids. The germline gives CDR1 SGHDN, CDR2 FVKESK. The CDR3 spells CASSPREGANTGELFF. The CDR3 bases are TGTGCCAGCAGCCCGAGGGAGGGGGCAAACACCGGGGAGCTGTTTTTT.

The chain recombines TRBV15 with TRBJ2-2; maybe TRBD2 (7 bases). Trimming shortened V by 0 bases and J by 4 bases, and 12 bases separated the two germline ends. CDR1 LNHNV and CDR2 YYDKDF come from the germline V gene (reference sequence). The CDR3 runs 16 residues. The CDR3 protein is CATSRDREGGTGELFF. The CDR3 DNA is TGTGCCACCAGCAGAGATAGGGAGGGGGGCACCGGGGAGCTGTTTTTT. The whole variable domain, remainder taken from reference TRBV15 and TRBJ2-2, is DAMVIQNPRYQVTQFGKPVTLSCSQTLNHNVMYWYQQKSSQAPKLLFHYYDKDFNNEADTPDNFQSRRPNTSFCFLDIRSPGLGDTAMYLCATSRDREGGTGELFFGEGSRLTVL.

In its sample, this clone was seen once. V and J are TRBV5-1 and TRBJ1-1; no reliable D call. Trimming took 7 bases from V and 1 from J, leaving 20 bases between them. Germline V lookup: CDR1 SGHRS, CDR2 YFSETQ. CDR3 size: 16 residues. Here the CDR3 DNA reads TGCGCCAGCCGACTCCCGGGGTTAACTGGGAACACTGAAGCTTTCTTT. Translating gives CASRLPGLTGNTEAFF. The full variable domain, its missing parts supplied by reference TRBV5-1 and TRBJ1-1, is KAGVTQTPRYLIKTRGQQVTLSCSPISGHRSVSWYQQTPGQGLQFLFEYFSETQRNKGNFPGRFSGRQFSNSRSEMNVSTLELGDSALYLCASRLPGLTGNTEAFFGQGTRLTVV.

This CDR3 reads CAISEDGILAEAFF. CDR3 DNA sequence: TGTGCCATCAGTGAGGACGGAATACTCGCTGAAGCTTTCTTT. The rearrangement links TRBV10-3 to TRBJ1-1; D unclear. From germline, CDR1 is ENHRY and CDR2 SYGVKD. CDR3 length equals 14 residues. V gave up 2 bases and J gave up 6 bases, with 13 bases separating them.

This chain links TRBV2 with TRBJ1-4; D unclear. Trimming took 7 bases from V and 5 from J, leaving 5 bases between them. The CDR3 consists of 11 residues. Germline lookup yields CDR1 SNHLY and CDR2 FYNNEI. The CDR3 DNA sequence: TGTGCCAGCACCAACAATGAAAAACTGTTTTTT. Its protein is CASTNNEKLFF. Based on the CDR3 plus reference TRBV2 and TRBJ1-4, the full variable domain is EPEVTQTPSHQVTQMGQEVILRCVPISNHLYFYWYRQILGQKVEFLVSFYNNEISEKSEIFDDQFSVERPDGSNFTLKIRSTKLEDSAMYFCASTNNEKLFFGSGTQLSVL.

V usage is TRBV19 and J usage is TRBJ2-7, with 9 bases matching TRBD1. Trimming at V came to 6 bases and at J to 4 bases, leaving 7 bases not matched to a gene. Germline V gene sequence: CDR1 LNHDA, CDR2 SQIVND (reference sequence). This CDR3 has 14 amino acids. The CDR3 nucleotides read TGTGCCAGTAGCTCGACAGGGGGTCAGTACGAGCAGTACTTC. Its protein is CASSSTGGQYEQYF.

The chain employs TRBV7-2 and TRBJ1-5, with a tentative D call TRBD1 (5 bases). The V end lost 1 base, the J end lost 9 bases, and 10 bases lay between the germline ends. Germline CDR1 is SGHTA and CDR2 is FQGNSA. The CDR3 covers 13 residues. The DNA of the CDR3 is TGTGCCAGCAGCTTAGGGGGGTTAACGCCCCAGCATTTT. Its translation: CASSLGGLTPQHF.

The chain combines TRBV4-1 with TRBJ2-1; unclear D gene. The V gene's germline CDR1 is MGHRA and CDR2 YSYEKL. V lost 0 bases and J 9 bases, leaving 12 bases between the germline ends. The CDR3 extends over 14 amino acids. In nucleotides, the CDR3 is TGCGCCAGCAGCCAAGAGCAAGGCCTCGGTGAGCAGTTCTTC. This codes for CASSQEQGLGEQFF.

V is TRBV18 and J is TRBJ1-6; D is unclear. Trimming took 4 bases from V and 10 from J, leaving 14 bases between them. CDR1 is KGHSH and CDR2 is LQKENI in the germline V gene. This CDR3 is 14 amino acids long. The CDR3 coding sequence is TGTGCCAGCTCACTTTATAATGAAGGATCACCCCTCCACTTT. Translated: CASSLYNEGSPLHF.

The rearrangement uses TRBV6-6 and TRBJ1-2, with D maybe TRBD1 (5 bases). The CDR3 is 15 residues long. Per the germline V gene, CDR1 is MNHNY and CDR2 is SVGAGI (reference sequence). Trimming took 2 bases from V and 6 from J, leaving 16 bases between them. This chain's CDR3 is CASSYLDSLRDGYTF. For the CDR3, the DNA is TGTGCCAGCAGTTACCTTGACAGCCTTCGGGATGGCTACACCTTC.

The CDR3 protein is CASSLEGLAYNEQFF. DNA of the CDR3: TGCGCCAGCAGCTTGGAGGGACTAGCTTACAATGAGCAGTTCTTC. This chain uses TRBV5-1 with TRBJ2-1; TRBD2 matches 9 bases. J gave up 4 bases and V 0 bases, and 2 bases lay outside the gene matches. The CDR3 extends over 15 amino acids. Germline lookup yields CDR1 SGHRS and CDR2 YFSETQ.

V is TRBV10-3 and J is TRBJ2-1; 7 nucleotides align to TRBD1. CDR1 and CDR2 from the germline V gene are ENHRY and SYGVKD. This CDR3 comprises 12 residues. The J segment lost 9 bases and the V segment lost 6 bases, leaving 5 bases of the junction unmatched. This CDR3 reads CAISQDRVEQFF. The CDR3, as DNA: TGTGCCATCAGCCAAGACAGGGTTGAGCAGTTCTTC.

V is TRBV5-1 and J is TRBJ2-1, with D perhaps TRBD2 (6 bases). The CDR3 has 15 amino acids. Trimming shortened V by 4 bases and J by 5 bases, and 16 bases separated the two germline ends. Germline assignment: CDR1 SGHRS and CDR2 YFSETQ. The CDR3 coding sequence is TGCGCCAGCAGCGCAACCAGCCGCGGGGACAATGAGCAGTTCTTC. This translates into CASSATSRGDNEQFF.

The CDR3 nucleotides are TGTGCCACCAGCAGGACAGGGAGCACTGAAGCTTTCTTT. It codes for CATSRTGSTEAFF. This chain joins TRBV15 and TRBJ1-1, with 7 bases aligning to TRBD1. Trimming at V came to 3 bases and at J to 4 bases, leaving 2 bases not matched to a gene. Germline lookup yields CDR1 LNHNV and CDR2 YYDKDF (reference sequence). The CDR3 spans 13 residues. The full variable domain, completed using reference TRBV15 and TRBJ1-1, is DAMVIQNPRYQVTQFGKPVTLSCSQTLNHNVMYWYQQKSSQAPKLLFHYYDKDFNNEADTPDNFQSRRPNTSFCFLDIRSPGLGDTAMYLCATSRTGSTEAFFGQGTRLTVV.

The table lists this clone with a few counts. This chain joins TRBV10-2 and TRBJ1-1; TRBD1 might be the D (5 bases). V lost 3 bases to trimming and J lost 5 bases, with 7 bases between them. Germline V gene sequence: CDR1 WSHSY, CDR2 SAAADI. CDR3 size: 12 residues. As DNA, the CDR3 is TGCGCCAGCAGTGACAGGGTGACTGAAGCTTTCTTT. It specifies CASSDRVTEAFF.

The chain joins TRBV7-2 to TRBJ1-2; D is unresolved. Germline CDR1 and CDR2: SGHTA and FQGNSA. The CDR3 runs to 14 residues. The V and J ends lost 7 bases and 5 bases respectively, with 17 bases between them. CDR3 bases: TGTGCCAGCAACCTGAGAACAGACTTTTATGGCTACACCTTC. This encodes CASNLRTDFYGYTF.

The chain couples TRBV6-4 to TRBJ2-1; TRBD2 might be the D (6 bases). CDR3 size: 14 residues. Germline V gene sequence: CDR1 MRHNA, CDR2 SNTAGT. V lost 3 bases and J lost 5, with 11 bases in between. The DNA for the CDR3 is TGTGCCAGCAGTGAGGGAGGAGGACACAATGAGCAGTTCTTC. It translates to CASSEGGGHNEQFF.

The chain links TRBV13 to TRBJ2-1; TRBD1 matches 7 bases. Trimming cost V 2 bases and J 3 bases; bases outside gene matches: 7. This CDR3 is built from 16 residues. Germline V CDR1 and CDR2: PRHDT, FYEKMQ (reference sequence). CDR3 nucleotides: TGTGCCAGCAGCTTACGTAGGGGGCGCGTCTACAATGAGCAGTTCTTC. Its translation is CASSLRRGRVYNEQFF.

This chain uses TRBV5-1 with TRBJ1-1, with D possibly being TRBD1 (6 bases). The CDR3 covers 14 residues. CDR1 and CDR2 (germline): SGHRS, YFSETQ. The V end was cut by 3 bases, the J end by 1 base, with 10 bases between. CDR3 in amino acids: CASSSSRGNTEAFF. The CDR3 DNA sequence: TGCGCCAGCAGCTCCTCCAGGGGGAACACTGAAGCTTTCTTT.

This chain uses TRBV5-1 with TRBJ2-1, with D possibly matching TRBD1 (6 bases). Trimming cost V 0 bases and J 4 bases, with 8 bases left between them. The CDR3 loop spans 14 amino acids. CDR1 and CDR2 (germline): SGHRS, YFSETQ. In DNA, the CDR3 is TGCGCCAGCAGCTTGGGGACAGCATACAATGAGCAGTTCTTC. Its translation: CASSLGTAYNEQFF.

The chain combines TRBV18 with TRBJ1-1; possible D gene TRBD1, 6 bases. The germline gives CDR1 KGHSH, CDR2 LQKENI. Trimming took off 5 bases at V and 0 bases at J, with 10 bases between the two ends. This CDR3 is built from 14 residues. CDR3 nucleotide sequence: TGTGCCAGCTCATCTGGACAGCTGAACACTGAAGCTTTCTTT. This translates into CASSSGQLNTEAFF.

The chain links TRBV7-2 to TRBJ2-2; possibly TRBD2 for D (7 bases). The CDR3 has 16 residues. Deletions cut 3 bases from V and 0 bases from J, with 11 bases between. CDR1 is SGHTA, CDR2 FQGNSA, per germline. CDR3 in amino acids: CASSFGGLTNTGELFF. Here the CDR3 DNA reads TGTGCCAGCAGCTTCGGGGGGCTAACGAACACCGGGGAGCTGTTTTTT.

The count of this clone is one. The chain employs TRBV4-1 and TRBJ2-5, with a tentative D call TRBD2 (7 bases). There are 16 residues in the CDR3. Trimming took off 0 bases at V and 3 bases at J, with 14 bases between the two ends. The germline V gene encodes CDR1 MGHRA and CDR2 YSYEKL. The CDR3 DNA follows: TGCGCCAGCAGCCAAGATCGGGGCGGGGGCGAAGAGACCCAGTACTTC. This translates into CASSQDRGGGEETQYF.

This clone was seen just once. The V call is TRBV5-6, the J call TRBJ1-3; D gene ambiguous. Germline V gene data show CDR1 as SGHDT and CDR2 as YYEEEE. This CDR3 is built from 12 residues. The V end was cut by 2 bases, the J end by 4 bases, with 4 bases between. The CDR3 DNA is TGTGCCAGCAGCTTTTCAGGAAACACCATATATTTT. This gives the protein CASSFSGNTIYF. Combining the CDR3 with reference TRBV5-6 and TRBJ1-3 gives the whole variable domain DAGVTQSPTHLIKTRGQQVTLRCSPKSGHDTVSWYQQALGQGPQFIFQYYEEEERQRGNFPDRFSGHQFPNYSSELNVNALLLGDSALYLCASSFSGNTIYFGEGSWLTVV.

The J gene is TRBJ2-7, the V gene TRBV6-5, with D tentatively TRBD1 (6 bases). With 8 bases removed from V and 4 bases from J, the gap between germline ends came to 15 bases. This CDR3 is 13 amino acids long. Germline assignment: CDR1 MNHEY and CDR2 SVGAGI. The CDR3 here is CASRGTGRYEQYF. The CDR3 DNA reads TGTGCCAGCCGCGGAACAGGGCGGTACGAGCAGTACTTC.

This clone showed up just once. The V call is TRBV2, the J call TRBJ2-7, with 7 bases identical to TRBD2. CDR3 length: 15 residues. Germline CDR1 SNHLY, CDR2 FYNNEI. The J segment lost 3 bases and the V segment lost 2 bases, leaving 7 bases of the junction unmatched. CDR3 sequence reads: CASSESASGYYEQYF. CDR3 in DNA: TGTGCCAGCAGTGAATCGGCTAGCGGATACTACGAGCAGTACTTC.